The 24 T cell receptor beta chains listed next were all sequenced from one sample in a study of T-cell memory formation after mild COVID-19. Each CDR3 protein gets one entry after TCRdb re-called the 5' RACE reads with MiXCR. The sample records around 100,000 distinct CDR3 sequences, 22% being singletons. Input material: PBMCs or a T cell subset sorted from them (not recorded which). These receptors originate from a man younger than 35 who had mild COVID-19 (a few samples of this study predate the infection). Cell type and time point are not known.

This chain connects TRBV29-1 to TRBJ1-2; D ambiguous. V was shortened by 7 bases and J by 6 bases, with 12 bases between the two germline ends. CDR1 SQVTM and CDR2 ANQGSEA come from the germline V gene. CDR3 length equals 11 residues. CDR3 in DNA: TGCAGCGATAGGACCGTGGATGGCTACACCTTC. This encodes CSDRTVDGYTF.

The CDR3 region has the DNA TGTGCCAGCAGCTTAGGCTGGGCCTACGAGCAGTACGTC. Its protein product is CASSLGWAYEQYV. The chain has TRBV11-2 and TRBJ2-7; no definite D call. Deletions cut 1 base from V and 2 bases from J, with 6 bases between. Germline V gene sequence: CDR1 SGHAT, CDR2 FQNNGV. The CDR3 loop spans 13 amino acids.

The chain joins TRBV11-2 to TRBJ2-1; possibly TRBD1 or TRBD2 for D (5 bases each). Germline lookup yields CDR1 SGHAT and CDR2 FQNNGV. The CDR3 is made up of 15 amino acids. Between the trimmed V and J ends, which lost 0 bases and 2 bases, there was a span of 8 bases. CDR3: CASSLDLGPYNEQFF. The DNA of the CDR3 is TGTGCCAGCAGCTTAGATCTGGGACCCTACAATGAGCAGTTCTTC.

The V call is TRBV7-3, the J call TRBJ2-7; D not resolved. Germline values: CDR1 SGHTA, CDR2 FQGTGA. Trimming took off 5 bases at V and 0 bases at J, with 17 bases between the two ends. The CDR3 has 16 amino acids. CDR3 bases: TGTGCCAGCAGCCCCCCGGGCACCCTAAGCTCCTACGAGCAGTACTTC. Amino acid sequence: CASSPPGTLSSYEQYF.

The rearrangement links TRBV20-1 to TRBJ2-2; 8 bases fit TRBD1. The CDR3 consists of 16 residues. CDR1 is DFQATT, CDR2 SNEGSKA, per germline (reference sequence). The V and J ends lost 0 bases and 4 bases, in that order; junction bases with no gene match: 7. The CDR3 DNA sequence: TGCAGTGCTAGAGATCAATGGACAGGGCTCACCGGGGAGCTGTTTTTT. Amino acids: CSARDQWTGLTGELFF.

This clonotype appeared a few times. The CDR3 loop reads CASSGGGHDPYEQYF. CDR3 nucleotides: TGTGCCAGCAGCGGGGGGGGACACGACCCCTACGAGCAGTACTTC. The chain combines TRBV11-2 with TRBJ2-7; the D gene is possibly TRBD2 (7 bases). The CDR3 totals 15 residues. The germline CDR1 and CDR2 sequences are SGHAT and FQNNGV. The V gene lost 5 bases and the J gene lost 2 bases, with 16 bases spanning the gap.

This clonotype has only a few counts. This sequence joins TRBV20-1 and TRBJ2-7, with TRBD1 as a possible D gene (5 bases). The germline V gene has CDR1 DFQATT and CDR2 SNEGSKA (reference sequence). Trimming pared 6 bases from V and 0 bases from J, leaving 12 bases between. This CDR3 is built from 13 residues. The CDR3 sequence is CSAVSGASYEQYF. Here the CDR3 DNA reads TGCAGTGCGGTATCTGGGGCCTCCTACGAGCAGTACTTC.

The V and J genes are TRBV25-1 and TRBJ2-3; TRBD2 might be the D (5 bases). Trimming shortened V by 6 bases and J by 2 bases, and 27 bases separated the two germline ends. This CDR3 comprises 19 residues. The germline gives CDR1 MGHDK, CDR2 SYGVNS. CDR3 sequence reads: CASSSTLNGAGLLTDTQYF. As DNA, the CDR3 is TGTGCCAGCAGCTCAACACTCAACGGTGCCGGACTTCTCACAGATACGCAGTATTTT.

The chain combines TRBV6-6 with TRBJ2-7, with D unresolved. Germline values: CDR1 MNHNY, CDR2 SVGAGI (reference sequence). The CDR3 runs to 11 residues. V lost 5 bases to trimming and J lost 5 bases, with 7 bases between them. Written as DNA, the CDR3 is TGTGCCAGCAGTAACGTAGACGAGCAGTACTTC. Its protein product is CASSNVDEQYF.

V gene TRBV15 combines with J gene TRBJ2-5, with TRBD2 matching 13 bases. The CDR3 runs 18 residues. With 5 bases clipped from V and 5 bases from J, the junction kept 14 bases outside the gene matches. Germline assignment: CDR1 LNHNV and CDR2 YYDKDF (reference sequence). CDR3 DNA sequence: TGTGCCACCAGCGGACTAGCGGGGGAGATACGAGGTTCGGAGACCCAGTACTTC. This sequence encodes CATSGLAGEIRGSETQYF.

J is TRBJ2-3 and V is TRBV30; possible D gene TRBD1, 7 bases. Trimming cost V 0 bases and J 5 bases, with 15 bases left between them. Per the germline V gene, CDR1 is GTSNPN and CDR2 is SVGIG (reference sequence). This CDR3 has 15 residues. The CDR3 sequence: CAWSVQGSGVDTQYF. DNA for the CDR3: TGTGCCTGGAGTGTACAGGGGTCGGGGGTAGATACGCAGTATTTT.

V and J are TRBV5-4 and TRBJ2-3; D is perhaps TRBD1 or TRBD2 (5 bases each). The germline CDR1 and CDR2 sequences are SGHNT and YYREEE (reference sequence). This CDR3 comprises 15 residues. The V and J ends lost 0 bases and 1 base respectively, with 9 bases between them. The CDR3 spells CASSLAGRRTDTQYF. In DNA form, the CDR3 reads TGTGCCAGCAGCTTGGCGGGGCGGCGCACAGATACGCAGTATTTT.

This clonotype was seen more than once but under ten times. This chain links TRBV24-1 with TRBJ1-4, with D possibly being TRBD1 (5 bases). Trimming left V 6 bases short and J 8 bases short, with 12 bases between. The CDR3 spans 13 residues. CDR1 is KGHDR, CDR2 SFDVKD, per germline. CDR3 region: CATSSGAYEKLFF. The CDR3 DNA is TGTGCCACCAGTTCTGGGGCATACGAAAAACTGTTTTTT.

The chain combines TRBV4-2 with TRBJ2-2; possible D gene TRBD2, 6 bases. The CDR3 is 16 amino acids. The germline V gene has CDR1 LGHNA and CDR2 YNFKEQ. Trimming took off 1 base at V and 7 bases at J, with 16 bases between the two ends. The CDR3 sequence: CASSQVAASDGGELFF. The CDR3 region has the DNA TGTGCCAGCAGCCAAGTAGCGGCCTCGGACGGCGGGGAGCTGTTTTTT.

The chain carries TRBV5-1 and TRBJ2-7, with 10 bases aligning to TRBD1. The CDR3 spans 15 residues. V lost 4 bases and J lost 2; bases outside the gene matches: 6. The germline CDR1 and CDR2 sequences are SGHRS and YFSETQ. CDR3 sequence reads: CASSAPGTGAYEQYF. The CDR3 coding sequence is TGCGCCAGCAGCGCACCCGGGACAGGGGCCTACGAGCAGTACTTC. Full variable domain (rest looked up from reference TRBV5-1 and TRBJ2-7): KAGVTQTPRYLIKTRGQQVTLSCSPISGHRSVSWYQQTPGQGLQFLFEYFSETQRNKGNFPGRFSGRQFSNSRSEMNVSTLELGDSALYLCASSAPGTGAYEQYFGPGTRLTVT.

The rearrangement joins TRBV4-2 to TRBJ2-7; 8 bases are a match to TRBD1. The trim removed 5 bases at V and 4 bases at J, leaving 10 bases unmatched. Germline V gene data show CDR1 as LGHNA and CDR2 as YNFKEQ. The CDR3 is 15 amino acids. CDR3 nucleotide sequence: TGTGCCAGCAGCAACTCCGGGACAGGTCATTACGAGCAGTACTTC. Its translation is CASSNSGTGHYEQYF.

The sample holds a few counts of this clonotype. The rearrangement joins TRBV5-1 to TRBJ2-2, with 10 positions matching TRBD1. With V trimmed by 6 bases and J by 4 bases, 9 bases remained unmatched. The CDR3 runs 16 residues. The germline CDR1 and CDR2 sequences are SGHRS and YFSETQ. This CDR3 is CASNRGTGASTGELFF. The DNA of the CDR3 is TGCGCCAGCAATAGGGGGACAGGGGCCAGCACCGGGGAGCTGTTTTTT.

This clonotype was observed many times. The chain recombines TRBV7-8 with TRBJ1-5; D unclear. This CDR3 has 16 amino acids. Germline CDR1 reads SGHVS; CDR2 reads FQNEAQ. V lost 5 bases, J lost 3 bases, and 17 bases lay in between. The chain's CDR3 is CASSHINYSPNQPQHF. As DNA, the CDR3 is TGTGCCAGCAGCCATATTAACTATAGCCCCAATCAGCCCCAGCATTTT.

A few counts support this clonotype. The rearrangement links TRBV27 to TRBJ2-7; possibly TRBD1 for D (6 bases). Germline V gene data show CDR1 as MNHEY and CDR2 as SMNVEV (reference sequence). This CDR3 has 13 amino acids. Trimming pared 5 bases from V and 2 bases from J, leaving 10 bases between. The CDR3 loop reads CASSRTAAYEQYF. The CDR3, as DNA: TGTGCCAGCAGTAGGACAGCCGCCTACGAGCAGTACTTC.

This clonotype has just a few counts. This chain uses TRBV12-3 or TRBV12-4 with TRBJ1-2; TRBD1 aligns across 8 bases. The CDR3 is 17 amino acids. J was trimmed by 6 bases and V by 4 bases; bases with no gene match: 16. DNA for the CDR3: TGTGCCAGCAGTTCTGTAGGGATTCCAGGGGGCAACAATGGCTACACCTTC. This encodes CASSSVGIPGGNNGYTF.

The chain carries TRBV9 and TRBJ2-2, with no clear D. The length of the CDR3 is 12 residues. Per germline, CDR1 SGDLS and CDR2 YYNGEE. Between the trimmed V and J ends, which lost 1 base and 5 bases, there was a span of 3 bases. The CDR3 nucleotides are TGTGCCAGCAGCGTACCGACCGGGGAGCTGTTTTTT. It codes for CASSVPTGELFF.

This clonotype has a handful of counts. The chain joins TRBV4-1 to TRBJ1-5; D not certain. Germline CDR1 is MGHRA and CDR2 is YSYEKL. The CDR3 spans 15 residues. V was cut by 0 bases and J by 0 bases, with 6 bases left in between. The CDR3, as DNA: TGCGCCAGCAGCCAAGATAAAGATAGCAATCAGCCCCAGCATTTT. This translates into CASSQDKDSNQPQHF.

This clonotype has a handful of counts. The gene calls are TRBV5-6 and TRBJ2-3, with TRBD1 matching over 7 bases. This CDR3 has 18 residues. V dropped 4 bases and J dropped 7; count of bases not matched to a gene: 21. The germline V gene encodes CDR1 SGHDT and CDR2 YYEEEE. CDR3 bases: TGTGCCAGCAGCAGTCCGGGACAGAGCTTATGGGGGCGAAATACGCAGTATTTT. Its protein is CASSSPGQSLWGRNTQYF.

The rearrangement links TRBV12-3 or TRBV12-4 to TRBJ2-3, with 7 positions matching TRBD2. V lost 7 bases to trimming and J lost 0 bases; unmatched junction nucleotides: 7. The CDR3 is 15 amino acids. The CDR3 nucleotides read TGTGCCAGCACCATGGGAGGGCTTAGCACAGATACGCAGTATTTT. Its translation is CASTMGGLSTDTQYF.